The clone carrying this TCR beta chain occurred once. The data are from a study of control samples from healthy donors and cancer patients. Clones were read by immunoSEQ multiplex PCR, and TCRdb kept only the in-frame ones, dropping some. Of 75,000 to 95,000 clones in the sample, 90% to 95% were seen once. The CDR3 loop spans 15 amino acids. Looked up from germline, CDR1 is SGHNT and CDR2 is YENEEA. V lost 1 base, J lost 2 bases, and 3 bases stayed unmatched. This sequence was found in a woman in her twenties or thirties in good health. The sequenced sample was blood. The chain carries TRBV11-3 and TRBJ1-2; 8 bases are shared with TRBD1. CDR3 amino acids: CASSLGAGGNYGYTF. CDR3 nucleotides: TGTGCCAGCAGCTTAGGTGCAGGGGGCAACTATGGCTACACCTTC.